This T cell receptor beta chain was documented in a study of cytomegalovirus exposure and HLA in healthy donors. Overall study results and limits: The tendency of first-cohort TCR clusters to co-occur in the approximately 110 validation repertoires was the finding of a later analysis. Investigators reported 164 TCR beta chains as tied to cytomegalovirus. Cytomegalovirus status, reportedly, was diagnosed with high specificity and sensitivity by the classifier.

CDR3 length equals 16 residues. Germline CDR1 and CDR2: MNHNY and SVGAGI (reference sequence). With regard to this clone: Its antigen remains unidentified. A junction end diverges from the germline sequence, so it may reflect a read error.

Method: immunoSEQ multiplex PCR; TCRdb's copy keeps in-frame clones and lacks some. The table includes 100,000 to 150,000 clones, roughly 95% detected once. Input material: PBMCs. J is TRBJ2-7 and V is TRBV6-6; 9 positions match TRBD2. The sequence derives from a man in his late teens or twenties in good health and CMV-seronegative. The CDR3 loop reads CASIPNIAGASHEQYF. The CDR3 nucleotides are TGTGCCAGCATCCCAAATATAGCGGGAGCCTCCCACGAGCAGTACTTC.